These T cell receptor beta chains were read from a single sample in a study of blood T cell repertoires in COVID-19. Assay: immunoSEQ multiplex PCR; the TCRdb copy retains only in-frame clones and omits some. The profile covers about 290,000 clones, with around 85% appearing a single time and approximately 3.8% taken by the ten largest. Source material: peripheral blood. The receptors were gathered from a woman aged 45-65 years with active or convalescent COVID-19. The CDR3 runs from the conserved cysteine through the conserved F or W. The D gene is left open where the match is weak. Only part of the rows carry a size: once, few, many, or a class if the clone is expanded.

>.|.|TRBV6-5|TRBJ2-7
TGTGCCAGCAGTTACAGGGGGACCTACGAGCAGTACTTC
CASSYRGTYEQYF
>TRBD2|.|TRBV5-4|TRBJ2-3
TGTGCCAGCAGCTTTAGGGCTAGCGGGAGAGGGGATACGCAGTATTTT
CASSFRASGRGDTQYF
>.|.|TRBV6-1|TRBJ1-2
TGTGCCAGCAGTGATTCAGATATGGGCGGCTACACCTTC
CASSDSDMGGYTF
>TRBD1|once|TRBV19|TRBJ1-5
TGTGCCAGTACCGTCGGACAGGGGACTAATCAGCCCCAGCATTTT
CASTVGQGTNQPQHF
>TRBD1|.|TRBV28|TRBJ1-2
TGTGCCAGCAGTATTACAGGGGGCACGGGTGGCTACACCTTC
CASSITGGTGGYTF
>TRBD2|.|TRBV5-8|TRBJ2-5
TGTGCCAGCAGCTTAGGACTAGCTCCAGAGACCCAGTACTTC
CASSLGLAPETQYF
>TRBD2|.|TRBV7-2|TRBJ2-7
TGTGCCAGCAGCTTTATGGCGGGGGATTCCTACGAGCAGTACTTC
CASSFMAGDSYEQYF
>TRBD2|.|TRBV27|TRBJ2-7
TGTGCCAGCAGTTCCTTAGCGGGAGGGCCTGAATACGAGCAGTACTTC
CASSSLAGGPEYEQYF
>TRBD2|.|TRBV7-2|TRBJ2-1
TGTGCCAGCAGACCCGGGACTAGGAGAGAGAATGAGCAGTTCTTC
CASRPGTRRENEQFF
>.|.|TRBV15|TRBJ1-5
TGTGCCACCAGCAGAGACCCCGGGAATCAGCCCCAGCATTTT
CATSRDPGNQPQHF
>TRBD1|.|TRBV27|TRBJ1-1
TGTGCCAGCAGCGAGTCTGGACAGGCGCACCCCCGGGGCACTGAAGCTTTCTTT
CASSESGQAHPRGTEAFF
>.|.|TRBV4-1|TRBJ1-5
TGCGCCAGCAGCCAGGGCCAGGCCCGCAATCAGCCCCAGCATTTT
CASSQGQARNQPQHF
>TRBD2|.|TRBV5-1|TRBJ2-3
TGCGCCAGCAGCCCTAGCGGGAACATAGATACGCAGTATTTT
CASSPSGNIDTQYF
>.|.|TRBV6-2/TRBV6-3|TRBJ1-2
TGTGCCAGCAGTTGGAGCTCCGCTAACTATGGCTACACCTTC
CASSWSSANYGYTF
>.|.|TRBV25-1|TRBJ2-5
TGTGCCAGCCGTAGGATGGGCTACCAAGAGACCCAGTACTTC
CASRRMGYQETQYF
>.|.|TRBV2|TRBJ2-5
TGTGCCAGCAGCCGTGTAAGGGGCCATCGGAACAGAGAGACCCAGTACTTC
CASSRVRGHRNRETQYF
>.|.|TRBV21-1|TRBJ2-1
TGTGCCAGCAGCAAACCCCTCCGGGAAGGGAACTACAATGAGCAGTTCTTC
CASSKPLREGNYNEQFF
>TRBD2|.|TRBV7-9|TRBJ2-3
TGTGCCAGCAGCTTAGCGCTACTAGCGGGAGGGCCCGCAGATACGCAGTATTTT
CASSLALLAGGPADTQYF
>.|once|TRBV9|TRBJ1-2
TGTGCCAGCAGCGTAGGGAAGGACAGTATCCCCACGGGCTATGGCTACACCTTC
CASSVGKDSIPTGYGYTF
>.|.|TRBV7-2|TRBJ2-7
TGTGCCAGCAGCTTAGTGGTGGGAGCATACGAGCAGTACTTC
CASSLVVGAYEQYF
>TRBD1|.|TRBV2|TRBJ1-1
TGTGCCAGCATCGGGACAGGGAGAACTGAAGCTTTCTTT
CASIGTGRTEAFF
>TRBD2|.|TRBV19|TRBJ2-3
TGTGCCAGTAGTTGGACTAGCGGGAGAGATACGCAGTATTTT
CASSWTSGRDTQYF
>TRBD2|.|TRBV25-1|TRBJ2-1
TGTGCCAGCAGTGGGTTTAGCGGGAGGGATCTTTACAATGAGCAGTTCTTC
CASSGFSGRDLYNEQFF
>TRBD2|.|TRBV10-3|TRBJ2-3
TGTGCCATCAGTCCGGGACTAGCGGGCGCCGATACGCAGTATTTT
CAISPGLAGADTQYF
>TRBD1|.|TRBV29-1|TRBJ1-1
TGCAGCGTGGGGGGGACAGGGCAATTCACTGAAGCTTTCTTT
CSVGGTGQFTEAFF
>TRBD2|.|TRBV9|TRBJ2-7
TGTGCCAGCAGTACTAGCGGGAGGGCCGGGTACGAGCAGTACTTC
CASSTSGRAGYEQYF
>.|.|TRBV5-1|TRBJ2-2
TGCGCCAGCAGCTTGTGGGGGGCCGGGGAGCTGTTTTTT
CASSLWGAGELFF
>.|few|TRBV5-4|TRBJ1-1
TGTGCCAGCAGCTTGGCAGGGATCGCTGAAGCTTTCTTT
CASSLAGIAEAFF
>TRBD1|.|TRBV30|TRBJ1-2
TGTGCCTCACCGGGACAGGGGCGCGGCTACACCTTC
CASPGQGRGYTF
>.|.|TRBV5-1|TRBJ1-6
TGCGCCAGCAGCTTACAGATTGATTCACCCCTCCACTTT
CASSLQIDSPLHF
>.|.|TRBV7-9|TRBJ1-5
TGTGCCAGCAGCTTATTCGGGAGTACCGATCAGCCCCAGCATTTT
CASSLFGSTDQPQHF
>.|.|TRBV7-9|TRBJ2-5
TGTGCCAGCAGCTTCGGGAGCCCGCAAGAGACCCAGTACTTC
CASSFGSPQETQYF
>TRBD1|.|TRBV5-1|TRBJ1-3
TGCGCCAGCAGCTGGGGACAGGGTAGCCGTGGAAACACCATATATTTT
CASSWGQGSRGNTIYF
>TRBD2|.|TRBV2|TRBJ2-1
TGTGCCAGCAGCGACCTTGGGGCTAGCGGGAGTCATGAGCAGTTCTTC
CASSDLGASGSHEQFF
>TRBD2|.|TRBV2|TRBJ2-1
TGTGCCAGCAGGGGAGGGACTAGCGGTAGTTACAATGAGCAGTTCTTC
CASRGGTSGSYNEQFF
>TRBD1|.|TRBV4-2|TRBJ2-1
TGTGCCAGCAGCCAGGGACAGACCAACCACAATGAGCAGTTCTTC
CASSQGQTNHNEQFF
>TRBD1|.|TRBV27|TRBJ2-2
TGTGCCAGCCGAACTTACCTACAGGGGGCAGGCGGGGAGCTGTTTTTT
CASRTYLQGAGGELFF
>TRBD1|many|TRBV5-6|TRBJ1-5
TGTGCCAGCAGCTATGGGACAGGGTTAAGCAATCAGCCCCAGCATTTT
CASSYGTGLSNQPQHF
>.|few|TRBV28|TRBJ1-5
TGTGCCAGCAGTTTTTGGCGGAGCAATCAGCCCCAGCATTTT
CASSFWRSNQPQHF
>TRBD1|once|TRBV3-1/TRBV3-2|TRBJ2-2
TGTGCCAGCAGCCAGAGGACAGGGTGGACCGGGGAGCTGTTTTTT
CASSQRTGWTGELFF
>TRBD1|few|TRBV7-6|TRBJ1-2
TGTGCCAGCAGACCCTGGACAGGCGGCTATGGCTACACCTTC
CASRPWTGGYGYTF
>.|.|TRBV5-6|TRBJ2-1
TGTGCCAGCAGCTTGGCCGGGTCAGTGAGGAATGAGCAGTTCTTC
CASSLAGSVRNEQFF
>TRBD1|once|TRBV19|TRBJ2-1
TGTGCCAGTAGTATCCTGGGACAGGGGAAGTATGAGCAGTTCTTC
CASSILGQGKYEQFF
>.|.|TRBV19|TRBJ2-1
TGTGCCAGTAGTATTACAGTTTACAATGAGCAGTTCTTC
CASSITVYNEQFF
>TRBD2|.|TRBV5-6|TRBJ2-1
TGTGCCAGCAGCTGGGGACTAGACAGGTCAATTGTTAATGAGCAGTTCTTC
CASSWGLDRSIVNEQFF